The rows below give T cell receptor beta chains drawn from one sample of a study of T cell repertoires in cytomegalovirus infection. TCRdb analysed the reads with MiXCR anew, one entry per CDR3 protein. Of 150,000 to 200,000 distinct CDR3 sequences listed, about a tenth are singletons. The sample taken for sequencing was PBMCs. These receptors all stem from a human donor in good health (CMV status not recorded). Some clones in this sample may be carry-over from other donors' samples. CDR3s leave out the opening cysteine and the closing phenylalanine or tryptophan.

cdr3_aa	v_call	j_call
ASSPPELAGSTDTQY	TRBV5-4	TRBJ2-3
ASSSGQVANTGELF	TRBV28	TRBJ2-2
ASSLPPGDSYNEQF	TRBV7-6	TRBJ2-1
ASSYEGTGGYGYT	TRBV6-5	TRBJ1-2
SAKGGLAGGTYEQY	TRBV20-1	TRBJ2-7
ASSETTPFGEQY	TRBV3-1	TRBJ2-7
ASSSVEQY	TRBV7-9	TRBJ2-7
SVETLAGGMADTQY	TRBV29-1	TRBJ2-3
ASSPLGGNTEAF	TRBV7-2	TRBJ1-1
ASSHYSGRFYEQY	TRBV7-9	TRBJ2-7
ASSQRGPYNEQF	TRBV14	TRBJ2-1
SALLAGGRGPYNEQF	TRBV20-1	TRBJ2-1
SARDLGTRSQETQY	TRBV20-1	TRBJ2-5
SVVSGPTNEKLF	TRBV29-1	TRBJ1-4
ASSPRERLDTGELF	TRBV7-2	TRBJ2-2
ASSVQVGEHYGYT	TRBV4-3	TRBJ1-2
ASSSPGHLNTEAF	TRBV19	TRBJ1-1
ASSLSGSPGDEQF	TRBV7-8	TRBJ2-1
SVVGDRGNNYGYT	TRBV29-1	TRBJ1-2
ASSLLQGEVKPQH	TRBV5-6	TRBJ1-5
ASSLAVHPSGANVLT	TRBV7-8	TRBJ2-6
ASTIGEHQF	TRBV12-3/TRBV12-4	TRBJ2-1
ASSTPTGSYT	TRBV7-2	TRBJ1-2
ASEGDYEQY	TRBV5-6	TRBJ2-7
ASSLGADNSPLH	TRBV7-2	TRBJ1-6
ASSPLGQVGANVLT	TRBV6-2/TRBV6-3	TRBJ2-6
SARDPEPGGKNYNEQF	TRBV20-1	TRBJ2-1
ASSLKFLNIQY	TRBV5-6	TRBJ2-4
ASIDENLGYT	TRBV6-8	TRBJ1-2
ASKGGATSYSYEQY	TRBV6-2/TRBV6-3	TRBJ2-7
ASSLSGGRDEQF	TRBV6-6	TRBJ2-1
ASRSQDRGDSPLH	TRBV6-2/TRBV6-3	TRBJ1-6
ASSGATGSGNTIY	TRBV7-2	TRBJ1-3
ASGVAGGTYNEQF	TRBV9	TRBJ2-1
ASSLIRRLAGARGDTDTQY	TRBV11-2	TRBJ2-3
ASSYGQGVYYEQY	TRBV6-2/TRBV6-3	TRBJ2-7
ASSRLTSLAVPDTQY	TRBV12-3/TRBV12-4	TRBJ2-3
SVAGTRAYEQY	TRBV29-1	TRBJ2-7
ASSPGQGAGANVLT	TRBV2	TRBJ2-6
ASSRGLADGELF	TRBV5-1	TRBJ2-2
ASSDTGLAEAF	TRBV25-1	TRBJ1-1
ASSVGGYSYEQY	TRBV5-4	TRBJ2-7